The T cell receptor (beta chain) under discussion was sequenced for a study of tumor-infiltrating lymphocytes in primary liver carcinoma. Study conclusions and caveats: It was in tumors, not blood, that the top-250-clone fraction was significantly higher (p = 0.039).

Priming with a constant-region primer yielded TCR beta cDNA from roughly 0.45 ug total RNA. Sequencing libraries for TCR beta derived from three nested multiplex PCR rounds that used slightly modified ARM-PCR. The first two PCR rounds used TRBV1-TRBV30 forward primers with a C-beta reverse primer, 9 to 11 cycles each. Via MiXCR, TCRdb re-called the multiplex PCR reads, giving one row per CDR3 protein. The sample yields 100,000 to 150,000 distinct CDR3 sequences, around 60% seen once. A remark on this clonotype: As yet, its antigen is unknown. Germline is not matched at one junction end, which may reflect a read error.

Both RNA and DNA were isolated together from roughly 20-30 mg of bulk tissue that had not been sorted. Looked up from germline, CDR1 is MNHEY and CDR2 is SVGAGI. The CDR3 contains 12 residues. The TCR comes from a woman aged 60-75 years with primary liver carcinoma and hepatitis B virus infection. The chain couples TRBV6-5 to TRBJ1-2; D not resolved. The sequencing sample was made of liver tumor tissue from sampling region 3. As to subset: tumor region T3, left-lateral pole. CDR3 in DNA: TGTGCATGTTCGATAGGATCTGGTTTGTCTCCCTTC. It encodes CACSIGSGLSPF.